This T cell receptor (beta chain) was captured by sequencing in a study of CD8 T cells in ankylosing spondylitis. TCRdb called the 5' RACE reads again in MiXCR, with one record for every CDR3 protein. The repertoire consists of around 220,000 distinct CDR3 sequences, with about 10% occurring once and the leading ten covering approximately 20%. This clonotype occurred a few times. Trimming took 6 bases from V and 0 from J; bases not matched to a gene: 6. Germline-derived CDR1 and CDR2 are DFQATT and SNEGSKA (reference sequence). The CDR3 is 16 amino acids. This TCR was sampled from a male donor with ankylosing spondylitis or in good health (not recorded which). The specimen sequenced was blood, either unsorted or a sorted T cell fraction (not recorded which). The chain is built from TRBV20-1 and TRBJ2-5; TRBD2 aligns across 14 bases. The CDR3 loop reads CSAQPGLAGDQETQYF. The CDR3 coding sequence is TGCAGTGCGCAACCGGGACTAGCGGGGGACCAAGAGACCCAGTACTTC.